This T cell receptor beta chain stems from a study of blood T cell repertoires in COVID-19 (TCRdb year 2020). Notes on the research overall: Samples covering the acute and convalescent phases of COVID-19 were provided by collaborators in the United States, Italy and Spain. The material from the prospective study consisted of cDNA or gDNA derived from T cells, B-cell-depleted T cells, or PBMCs. The dataset comprised deeply sampled blood TCRbeta repertoires from subjects exposed to, actively infected with, or recovered from COVID-19. The repertoires were released in a freely available public database intended as a resource for research on the immune response to SARS-CoV-2. Samples were obtained from the ongoing ImmuneRACE study (first 160 participants) and from 1,000 to 1,500 subjects provided by 6 global collaborators. Sample metadata almost always included a de-identified subject ID, COVID-19 status, age in years and sex. Where HLA class I and class II types were available, the types were taken from metadata supplied by the sample provider, not from assay-based typing. What the study reported, not specific to this receptor: The amount of clinical and demographic metadata varied by source and participant and was provided uncurated.

As concerns this clone: Which antigen it targets is not known. No quality values exist for individual bases; no much larger clone is one base distant.

V ends up 4 bases short and J 7 bases short, with an unmatched junction base count of 9. As encoded in the germline V gene (reference sequence), CDR1 is LNHNV while CDR2 is YYDKDF. The CDR3 spans 15 residues, from the cysteine through the phenylalanine. Left in the record is the CDR3 DNA by itself, 45 bases read in frame from the first base. In the prospective study, participants were about 18 to 90 years old, resided in under 30 geographic areas of the United States, and were enrolled through a virtual design. Cohort assignment in the prospective study relied on participant-reported clinical history from a screening survey and a study questionnaire. ImmuneRACE Cohort 3 recovered participants were defined by two consecutive negative NP/OP PCR tests, healthcare professional clearance, or symptom resolution. In the prospective study, whole blood, serum and a nasopharyngeal or oropharyngeal swab were collected from each participant by mobile phlebotomists. Participants in the prospective study had the option to provide additional blood draws and questionnaires over a 2-month period. Blood samples from the prospective study were shipped frozen or at room temperature prior to DNA extraction.

TCRbeta CDR3 regions were amplified from genomic DNA using the immunoSEQ Assay, a bias-controlled multiplex PCR. Regarding the original processing steps: The number of nucleated cells in each sample was estimated from the amplification of reference gene primers within the assay. To quantify the absolute abundance of each unique TCRbeta CDR3 rearrangement, sequence reads were collapsed and filtered. For each sample, productive Simpson clonality was calculated as the square root of Simpson's diversity index over productive rearrangements. Here the immuneACCESS table is served through TCRdb, limited to in-frame sequences with V and J called. Missing clones are a known gap in these copies; in checked studies unresolved V genes cover under half, and the rest lacks a known reason. D and trimming come from the DNA, and the V and J calls and clone size come from that table. The sample table contains roughly 500,000 clones; only one count was recorded for 70% to 90% of them. Roughly 8% of the sample goes to the ten largest clones.

The V and J segments used are TRBV15 and TRBJ1-2; TRBD1 lines up with 10 middle nucleotides. This TCR derives from a woman in her fifties or sixties who had recovered from COVID-19. The material sequenced was PBMCs or T cells enriched from blood (not recorded which). For the CDR3, the sequence is CATSTPGQGQGGYTF. The DNA sequence is TGTGCCACCAGCACACCGGGACAGGGGCAAGGTGGCTACACCTTC.